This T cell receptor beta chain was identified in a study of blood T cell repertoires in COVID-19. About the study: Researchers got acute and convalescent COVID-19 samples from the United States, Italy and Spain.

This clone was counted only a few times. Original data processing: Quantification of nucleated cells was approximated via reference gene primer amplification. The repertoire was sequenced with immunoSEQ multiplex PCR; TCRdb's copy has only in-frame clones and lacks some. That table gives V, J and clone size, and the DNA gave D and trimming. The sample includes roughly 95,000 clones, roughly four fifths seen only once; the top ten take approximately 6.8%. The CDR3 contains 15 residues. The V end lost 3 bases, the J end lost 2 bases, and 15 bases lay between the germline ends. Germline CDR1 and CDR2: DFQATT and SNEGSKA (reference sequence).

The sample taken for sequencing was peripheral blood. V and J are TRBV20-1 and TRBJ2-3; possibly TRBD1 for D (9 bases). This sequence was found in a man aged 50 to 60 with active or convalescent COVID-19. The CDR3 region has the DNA TGCAGTGCTAGTAGCGGGACAGGGTACACAGATACGCAGTATTTT. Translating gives CSASSGTGYTDTQYF.